The rows below give T cell receptor beta chains drawn from one sample of a study of T cell clonotyping in hematopoietic cell transplantation. The assay was immunoSEQ multiplex PCR, and TCRdb's table has in-frame clones only and misses some. The profile covers roughly 29,000 clones, with roughly 70% appearing a single time and 5% to 6.5% taken by the ten largest. The sample in question was peripheral blood mononuclear cells, obtained before stem cell transplant. These receptors originate from a man in his fifties with myelodysplastic syndrome. Some clones in this sample may be carry-over from other donors' samples. Both conserved end residues are part of each CDR3. A D gene is named only where the DNA matches it firmly. Clone size is given for some rows only: seen once, a few or many times, or a class if the clone is expanded.

CDR3 DNA: TGTGCGATACACGCGACTTACTACGAGCAGTACTTC; CDR3 protein: CAIHATYYEQYF; V gene: TRBV30; D gene: .; clone size: .; J gene: TRBJ2-7
CDR3 DNA: TGTGCCAGTAGTATGTCGTACAGGAGCTCCTACGAGCAGTACTTC; CDR3 protein: CASSMSYRSSYEQYF; V gene: TRBV19; D gene: .; clone size: .; J gene: TRBJ2-7
CDR3 DNA: TGTGCCAGCAGACCGGACAGGGGTGGGGTTGCACCCCTCCACTTT; CDR3 protein: CASRPDRGGVAPLHF; V gene: TRBV5-4; D gene: TRBD1; clone size: .; J gene: TRBJ1-6
CDR3 DNA: TGTGCCAGCAGCTTTTCTCCTCCAGAGACCCAGTACTTC; CDR3 protein: CASSFSPPETQYF; V gene: TRBV5-4; D gene: .; clone size: .; J gene: TRBJ2-5
CDR3 DNA: TGTGCCTACACCAGGGGATCCTACGAGCAGTACTTC; CDR3 protein: CAYTRGSYEQYF; V gene: TRBV30; D gene: .; clone size: .; J gene: TRBJ2-7
CDR3 DNA: TGTGCTGGTTTTAGGACTAGCGGGATCAATGAGCAGTTCTTC; CDR3 protein: CAGFRTSGINEQFF; V gene: TRBV30; D gene: TRBD2; clone size: .; J gene: TRBJ2-1
CDR3 DNA: TGTGCCTGGACAGGGGGGGGTTGGAACTATGGCTACACCTTC; CDR3 protein: CAWTGGGWNYGYTF; V gene: TRBV30; D gene: TRBD1; clone size: .; J gene: TRBJ1-2
CDR3 DNA: TGTGCCAGCAGCCCACGGGACAGGGATGATACGCAGTATTTT; CDR3 protein: CASSPRDRDDTQYF; V gene: TRBV7-9; D gene: TRBD1; clone size: .; J gene: TRBJ2-3
CDR3 DNA: TGTGCCATCAGTGAGTCCCAGCCCTATTACAATGAGCAGTTCTTC; CDR3 protein: CAISESQPYYNEQFF; V gene: TRBV10-3; D gene: .; clone size: .; J gene: TRBJ2-1
CDR3 DNA: TGCAGATCTGGTCAGGGGGAAGCTTTCTTT; CDR3 protein: CRSGQGEAFF; V gene: TRBV20-1; D gene: .; clone size: once; J gene: TRBJ1-1
CDR3 DNA: TGTGCCAGCAGTTTTCGTGGCGCAGGGGGCCTCTACGAGCAGTACTTC; CDR3 protein: CASSFRGAGGLYEQYF; V gene: TRBV27; D gene: TRBD1; clone size: .; J gene: TRBJ2-7
CDR3 DNA: TGTGCCAGCAACTCGGGCACAGATACGCAGTATTTT; CDR3 protein: CASNSGTDTQYF; V gene: TRBV28; D gene: .; clone size: .; J gene: TRBJ2-3
CDR3 DNA: TGCGCCAGCAGCCAAATTTGGACACCGAACACTGAAGCTTTCTTT; CDR3 protein: CASSQIWTPNTEAFF; V gene: TRBV4-3; D gene: .; clone size: .; J gene: TRBJ1-1
CDR3 DNA: TGTGCCTGGAGTGGCACTAACGGCAATCAGCCCCAGCATTTT; CDR3 protein: CAWSGTNGNQPQHF; V gene: TRBV30; D gene: .; clone size: .; J gene: TRBJ1-5
CDR3 DNA: TGTGCCAGTTACAGGGTCGGGATCTATGGCTACACCTTC; CDR3 protein: CASYRVGIYGYTF; V gene: TRBV6-5; D gene: .; clone size: .; J gene: TRBJ1-2
CDR3 DNA: TGTGCCAGCAGCTTAGACCGGTTCAATTCACCCCTCCACTTT; CDR3 protein: CASSLDRFNSPLHF; V gene: TRBV7-2; D gene: .; clone size: .; J gene: TRBJ1-6
CDR3 DNA: TGTGCCAGTAGTATTGCTAGTCCGCGCACTGAGCAGTTCTTC; CDR3 protein: CASSIASPRTEQFF; V gene: TRBV19; D gene: .; clone size: .; J gene: TRBJ2-1
CDR3 DNA: TGTGCCAACCAGAAACTAGCGGGGGGCTACGGGGAGACCCAGTACTTC; CDR3 protein: CANQKLAGGYGETQYF; V gene: TRBV2; D gene: TRBD2; clone size: .; J gene: TRBJ2-5
CDR3 DNA: TGTGCCACCGGGAGGGCGGGAGTAGGCAATGAGCAGTTCTTC; CDR3 protein: CATGRAGVGNEQFF; V gene: TRBV10-3; D gene: TRBD2; clone size: .; J gene: TRBJ2-1
CDR3 DNA: TGTGCCAGCAGCGGACAGCATAATGAAAAACTGTTTTTT; CDR3 protein: CASSGQHNEKLFF; V gene: TRBV9; D gene: .; clone size: .; J gene: TRBJ1-4
CDR3 DNA: TGTGCCAGCAGCTTCCTGGGCCCCGCATCCAATTCACCCCTCCACTTT; CDR3 protein: CASSFLGPASNSPLHF; V gene: TRBV11-2; D gene: .; clone size: .; J gene: TRBJ1-6
CDR3 DNA: TGTGCCAGCAGTTACGGGGGTCAGGGCGGCGGCTACACCTTC; CDR3 protein: CASSYGGQGGGYTF; V gene: TRBV6-5; D gene: .; clone size: .; J gene: TRBJ1-2
CDR3 DNA: TGTGCCAGCAGGCCTAAACTACCGGGACTAGCGGATCTTTATGGCGAGCAGTACTTC; CDR3 protein: CASRPKLPGLADLYGEQYF; V gene: TRBV27; D gene: TRBD2; clone size: .; J gene: TRBJ2-7
CDR3 DNA: TGTGCCAGCAGCGAGGACAGGGGTAGCTATGGCTACACCTTC; CDR3 protein: CASSEDRGSYGYTF; V gene: TRBV5-6; D gene: TRBD1; clone size: .; J gene: TRBJ1-2
CDR3 DNA: TGTGCCAGCGGGGGACAGCTTAATGAAAAACTGTTTTTT; CDR3 protein: CASGGQLNEKLFF; V gene: TRBV7-8; D gene: TRBD1; clone size: .; J gene: TRBJ1-4
CDR3 DNA: TGCAGCGTGGCTACCGGGGCAATGATGAACTCTGGGGCCAACGTCCTGACTTTC; CDR3 protein: CSVATGAMMNSGANVLTF; V gene: TRBV29-1; D gene: .; clone size: .; J gene: TRBJ2-6
CDR3 DNA: TGTGCCAGCAGCCTACCCGGGACACATTACAATGAGCAGTTCTTC; CDR3 protein: CASSLPGTHYNEQFF; V gene: TRBV14; D gene: .; clone size: .; J gene: TRBJ2-1
CDR3 DNA: TGTGCCAGCAGCTCCCACGGGGGGGCCTCCGAGCAGTACTTC; CDR3 protein: CASSSHGGASEQYF; V gene: TRBV7-2; D gene: TRBD2; clone size: .; J gene: TRBJ2-7
CDR3 DNA: TGTGCCAGTAGTATCCTAGCGGGAGGGGCAAACATTCAGTACTTC; CDR3 protein: CASSILAGGANIQYF; V gene: TRBV19; D gene: TRBD2; clone size: few; J gene: TRBJ2-4
CDR3 DNA: TGTGCCAGCAGCTTGGGGCAGGGAGGGAATTCACCCCTCCACTTT; CDR3 protein: CASSLGQGGNSPLHF; V gene: TRBV5-8; D gene: .; clone size: few; J gene: TRBJ1-6
CDR3 DNA: TGTGCCAGCAGCCAGGAGCGGGAGGTTGGGTACGAGCAGTACTTC; CDR3 protein: CASSQEREVGYEQYF; V gene: TRBV4-2; D gene: TRBD2; clone size: .; J gene: TRBJ2-7
CDR3 DNA: TGTGCCAGCAAAGCGGGAGAGGCCAAAAACATTCAGTACTTC; CDR3 protein: CASKAGEAKNIQYF; V gene: TRBV2; D gene: TRBD2; clone size: few; J gene: TRBJ2-4
CDR3 DNA: TGTGCCAGCAGCTCCCCCCTGGCCGGGACAGAATATTTT; CDR3 protein: CASSSPLAGTEYF; V gene: TRBV5-6; D gene: TRBD1; clone size: few; J gene: TRBJ1-5
CDR3 DNA: TGCAGCGCGTTAACTCCCTACTATGGCTACACCTTC; CDR3 protein: CSALTPYYGYTF; V gene: TRBV29-1; D gene: .; clone size: .; J gene: TRBJ1-2
CDR3 DNA: TGTGCCAGCAGCAACGGCGGGGGGCGGCAAGAGACCCAGTACTTC; CDR3 protein: CASSNGGGRQETQYF; V gene: TRBV7-3; D gene: TRBD2; clone size: few; J gene: TRBJ2-5
CDR3 DNA: TGTGCCAGCAGCCCCCTACCCTACGAGCAGTACTTC; CDR3 protein: CASSPLPYEQYF; V gene: TRBV7-2; D gene: .; clone size: .; J gene: TRBJ2-7
CDR3 DNA: TGTGCCTGGGGGGGCCGGGGTTGGAGTGGTGGCTACACCTTC; CDR3 protein: CAWGGRGWSGGYTF; V gene: TRBV30; D gene: .; clone size: .; J gene: TRBJ1-2
CDR3 DNA: TGCAGCGTTTCCCCCAAGACCGGGGAGCTGTTTTTT; CDR3 protein: CSVSPKTGELFF; V gene: TRBV29-1; D gene: .; clone size: .; J gene: TRBJ2-2
CDR3 DNA: TGCAGCGTCCGTAAGGGCGGGGAGATTCAAGAGACCCAGTACTTC; CDR3 protein: CSVRKGGEIQETQYF; V gene: TRBV29-1; D gene: .; clone size: .; J gene: TRBJ2-5
CDR3 DNA: TGCGCCAGCAGCCTCGGGGGGACAGCGTACGAGCAGTACTTC; CDR3 protein: CASSLGGTAYEQYF; V gene: TRBV5-1; D gene: .; clone size: .; J gene: TRBJ2-7
CDR3 DNA: TGCAGTGCTAGAAAATACAATGAGCAGTTCTTC; CDR3 protein: CSARKYNEQFF; V gene: TRBV20-1; D gene: .; clone size: .; J gene: TRBJ2-1
CDR3 DNA: TGTGCCAGTAGTATGGGGTCAGGGGGATTCTACGAGCAGTACTTC; CDR3 protein: CASSMGSGGFYEQYF; V gene: TRBV19; D gene: TRBD1; clone size: medium-sized; J gene: TRBJ2-7
CDR3 DNA: TGTGCCAGCAGCTTAGTTAGTTTGGGTTACGAGCAGTACTTC; CDR3 protein: CASSLVSLGYEQYF; V gene: TRBV7-8; D gene: .; clone size: once; J gene: TRBJ2-7
CDR3 DNA: TGTGCCAGCAGCCCGGGACCGAGCTATGGCTACACCTTC; CDR3 protein: CASSPGPSYGYTF; V gene: TRBV6-5; D gene: .; clone size: once; J gene: TRBJ1-2
CDR3 DNA: TGCGCCAGCAGCCTGGCGGGATCTGGGGCCAACGTCCTGACTTTC; CDR3 protein: CASSLAGSGANVLTF; V gene: TRBV5-1; D gene: .; clone size: .; J gene: TRBJ2-6
CDR3 DNA: TGCAGCGTTGTGGGGGTCGGGGGCTACACCTTC; CDR3 protein: CSVVGVGGYTF; V gene: TRBV29-1; D gene: .; clone size: few; J gene: TRBJ1-2
CDR3 DNA: TGTGCCAGCAGTTACCCATTGGGGGGAGGGAATGAAAAACTGTTTTTT; CDR3 protein: CASSYPLGGGNEKLFF; V gene: TRBV6-6; D gene: .; clone size: .; J gene: TRBJ1-4
CDR3 DNA: TGTGCCTGGTCGACCAGTCTGCGGGGAAACACCATATATTTT; CDR3 protein: CAWSTSLRGNTIYF; V gene: TRBV30; D gene: .; clone size: .; J gene: TRBJ1-3
CDR3 DNA: TGCGCCAGCAGTCAAGATGAGGAGCGGGAGGTCCAAGAGACCCAGTACTTC; CDR3 protein: CASSQDEEREVQETQYF; V gene: TRBV4-1; D gene: TRBD2; clone size: .; J gene: TRBJ2-5
CDR3 DNA: TGTGCCTACCCAGATGGAGTCGGAGCTAACTATGGCTACACCTTC; CDR3 protein: CAYPDGVGANYGYTF; V gene: TRBV30; D gene: .; clone size: .; J gene: TRBJ1-2
CDR3 DNA: TGTGCCAGCAGCCCGCGGACAGGGAACCAAGAGACCCAGTACTTC; CDR3 protein: CASSPRTGNQETQYF; V gene: TRBV7-7; D gene: TRBD1; clone size: .; J gene: TRBJ2-5
CDR3 DNA: TGTGCCAGCAGACACCCACAGGGCCCAACTAATGAAAAACTGTTTTTT; CDR3 protein: CASRHPQGPTNEKLFF; V gene: TRBV6-6; D gene: .; clone size: .; J gene: TRBJ1-4
CDR3 DNA: TGTGCCTGGAGTGTAGGGGGAGGGGGCGCAAATCAGCCCCAGCATTTT; CDR3 protein: CAWSVGGGGANQPQHF; V gene: TRBV30; D gene: TRBD1; clone size: once; J gene: TRBJ1-5
CDR3 DNA: TGTGCCGGAGGGGGGGCTAGGGAGACCCAGTACTTC; CDR3 protein: CAGGGARETQYF; V gene: TRBV30; D gene: .; clone size: .; J gene: TRBJ2-5
CDR3 DNA: TGTGCCTTAATAGCGGGGGGGAGGAACACCGGGGAGCTGTTTTTT; CDR3 protein: CALIAGGRNTGELFF; V gene: TRBV30; D gene: TRBD2; clone size: .; J gene: TRBJ2-2
CDR3 DNA: TGTGCCAGCCGACCGGGGGATTTGGACACTGAAGCTTTCTTT; CDR3 protein: CASRPGDLDTEAFF; V gene: TRBV4-2; D gene: .; clone size: .; J gene: TRBJ1-1
CDR3 DNA: TGTGCCAGCAGTATGAGGACTAGCGGGTACGAGCAGTACTTC; CDR3 protein: CASSMRTSGYEQYF; V gene: TRBV27; D gene: TRBD2; clone size: .; J gene: TRBJ2-7
CDR3 DNA: TGTGCCAGCAGCCCTTTACAAGCATGGGATGAGCAGTTCTTC; CDR3 protein: CASSPLQAWDEQFF; V gene: TRBV7-2; D gene: .; clone size: .; J gene: TRBJ2-1